What follows describes a single T cell receptor beta chain. Its antigen is unidentified. V lost 0 bases and J 4 bases, leaving 10 bases between the germline ends. The germline gives CDR1 SGDLS, CDR2 YYNGEE. This CDR3 comprises 15 residues. This sample was included in a study of shared clonotypes between healthy human individuals. Findings and caveats of the study: Generally, naive subsets (rather than memory subsets) showed larger estimated richness.

Each subset's genomic DNA was split evenly across several immunoSEQ plates. Sequencing was performed with immunoSEQ multiplex PCR; in TCRdb, only in-frame clones are kept and a portion is missing. The sample consists of approximately 940,000 clones, about 80% of them appearing once. Sequencing was done on a sample of memory CD4+ T cells sorted from blood. The sample's subset: CD45RA-negative fraction. The TCR comes from a young man in good health. V usage is TRBV9 and J usage is TRBJ2-2; D is perhaps TRBD1 (6 bases). The CDR3 is CASSVVGAPTGELFF. As DNA, the CDR3 is TGTGCCAGCAGCGTAGTGGGGGCCCCCACCGGGGAGCTGTTTTTT.